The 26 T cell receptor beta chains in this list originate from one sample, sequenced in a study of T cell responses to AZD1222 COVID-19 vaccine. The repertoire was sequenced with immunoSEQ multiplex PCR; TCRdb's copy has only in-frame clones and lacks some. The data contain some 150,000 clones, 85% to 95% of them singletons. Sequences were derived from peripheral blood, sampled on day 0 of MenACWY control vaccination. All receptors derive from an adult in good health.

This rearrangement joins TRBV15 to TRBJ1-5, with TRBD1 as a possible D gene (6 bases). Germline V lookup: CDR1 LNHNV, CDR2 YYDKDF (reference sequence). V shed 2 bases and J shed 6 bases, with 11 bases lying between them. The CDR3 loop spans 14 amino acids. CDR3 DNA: TGTGCCACCAGCAGAAAAGGGGGAGGTCAGCCCCAGCATTTT. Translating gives CATSRKGGGQPQHF.

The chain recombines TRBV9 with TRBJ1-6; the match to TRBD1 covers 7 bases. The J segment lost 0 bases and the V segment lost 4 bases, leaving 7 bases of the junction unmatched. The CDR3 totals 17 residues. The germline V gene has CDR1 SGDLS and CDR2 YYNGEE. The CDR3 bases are TGTGCCAGCAGCCCAGGGGCAGGGGGCTCCTATAATTCACCCCTCCACTTT. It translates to CASSPGAGGSYNSPLHF.

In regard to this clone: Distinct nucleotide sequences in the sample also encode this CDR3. CDR3 in DNA: TGCAGCGTTGATCGGAGCAATGAGCAGTTCTTC. Translated, it gives CSVDRSNEQFF. The chain couples TRBV29-1 to TRBJ2-1; D is uncertain. This CDR3 contains 11 residues. Trimming stripped 3 bases from V and 6 bases from J, with 6 bases between. Looked up from germline, CDR1 is SQVTM and CDR2 is ANQGSEA.

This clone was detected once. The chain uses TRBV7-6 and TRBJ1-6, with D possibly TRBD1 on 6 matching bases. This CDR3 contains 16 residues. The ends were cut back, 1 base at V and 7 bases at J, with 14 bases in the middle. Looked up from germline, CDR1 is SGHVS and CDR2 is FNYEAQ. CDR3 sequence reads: CASSLETGSWNSPLHF. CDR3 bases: TGTGCCAGCAGCTTAGAAACAGGGTCTTGGAATTCACCCCTCCACTTT.

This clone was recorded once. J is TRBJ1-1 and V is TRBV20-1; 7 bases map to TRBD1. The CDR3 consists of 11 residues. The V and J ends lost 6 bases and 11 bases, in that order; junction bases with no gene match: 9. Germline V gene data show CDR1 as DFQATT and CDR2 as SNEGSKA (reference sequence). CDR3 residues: CSARGGQRAFF. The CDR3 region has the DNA TGCAGTGCCCGGGGGGGACAGCGGGCTTTCTTT.

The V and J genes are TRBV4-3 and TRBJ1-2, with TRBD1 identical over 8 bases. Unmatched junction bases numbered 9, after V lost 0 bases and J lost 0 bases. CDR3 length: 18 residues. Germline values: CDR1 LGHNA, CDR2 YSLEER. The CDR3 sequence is CASSQEVDRGLPNYGYTF. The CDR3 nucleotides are TGCGCCAGCAGCCAAGAGGTTGACAGGGGTCTCCCTAACTATGGCTACACCTTC.

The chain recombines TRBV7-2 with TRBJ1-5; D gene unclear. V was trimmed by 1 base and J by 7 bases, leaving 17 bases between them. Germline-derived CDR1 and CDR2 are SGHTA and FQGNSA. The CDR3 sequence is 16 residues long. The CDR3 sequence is CASSLDPVPSWQPQHF. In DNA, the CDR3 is TGTGCCAGCAGCTTAGACCCAGTGCCGTCTTGGCAGCCCCAGCATTTT.

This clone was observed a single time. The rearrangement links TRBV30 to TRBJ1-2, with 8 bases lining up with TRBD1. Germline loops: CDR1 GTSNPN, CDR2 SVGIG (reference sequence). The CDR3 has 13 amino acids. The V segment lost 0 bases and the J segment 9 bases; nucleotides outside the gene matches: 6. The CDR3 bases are TGTGCCTGGAGTGTGCAGGGGGCTGAGCGCTACACCTTC. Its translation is CAWSVQGAERYTF. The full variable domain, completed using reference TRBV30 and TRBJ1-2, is SQTIHQWPATLVQPVGSPLSLECTVEGTSNPNLYWYRQAAGRGLQLLFYSVGIGQISSEVPQNLSASRPQDRQFILSSKKLLLSDSGFYLCAWSVQGAERYTFGSGTRLTVV.

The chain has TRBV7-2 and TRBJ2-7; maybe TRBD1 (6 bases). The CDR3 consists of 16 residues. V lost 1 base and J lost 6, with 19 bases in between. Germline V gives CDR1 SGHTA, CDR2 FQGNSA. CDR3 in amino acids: CASSLEGHRTGSEQYF. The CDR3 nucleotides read TGTGCCAGCAGCTTAGAAGGGCACCGCACAGGGAGCGAGCAGTACTTC.

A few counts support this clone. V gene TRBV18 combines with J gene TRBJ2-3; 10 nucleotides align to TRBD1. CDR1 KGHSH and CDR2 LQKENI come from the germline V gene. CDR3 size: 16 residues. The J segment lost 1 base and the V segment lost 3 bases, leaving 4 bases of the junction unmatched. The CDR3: CASSPVGTGGTDTQYF. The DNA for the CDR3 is TGTGCCAGCTCACCGGTGGGGACAGGGGGCACAGATACGCAGTATTTT.

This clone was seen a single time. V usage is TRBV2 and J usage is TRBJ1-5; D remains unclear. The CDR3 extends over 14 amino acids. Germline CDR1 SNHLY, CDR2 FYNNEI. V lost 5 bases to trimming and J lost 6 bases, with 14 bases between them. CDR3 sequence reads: CASSWQVRSQPQHF. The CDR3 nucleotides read TGTGCCAGCAGTTGGCAGGTTAGGAGTCAGCCCCAGCATTTT.

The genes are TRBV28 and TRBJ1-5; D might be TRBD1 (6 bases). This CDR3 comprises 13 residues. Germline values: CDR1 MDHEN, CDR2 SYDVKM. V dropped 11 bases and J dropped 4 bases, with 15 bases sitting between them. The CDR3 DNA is TGTGCCGGTAACAGGGTATTGAATCAGCCCCAGCATTTT. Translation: CAGNRVLNQPQHF.

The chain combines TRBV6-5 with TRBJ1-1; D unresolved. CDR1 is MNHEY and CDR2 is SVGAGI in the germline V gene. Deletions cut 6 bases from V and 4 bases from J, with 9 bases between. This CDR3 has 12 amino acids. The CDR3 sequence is CASSAWGTEAFF. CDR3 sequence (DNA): TGTGCCAGCAGCGCTTGGGGCACTGAAGCTTTCTTT.

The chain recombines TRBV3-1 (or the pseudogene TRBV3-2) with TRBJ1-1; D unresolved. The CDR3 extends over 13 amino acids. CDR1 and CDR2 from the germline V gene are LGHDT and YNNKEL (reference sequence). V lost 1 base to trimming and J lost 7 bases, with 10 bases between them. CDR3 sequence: CASSQVAALEAFF. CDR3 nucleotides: TGTGCCAGCAGCCAAGTAGCCGCACTTGAAGCTTTCTTT.

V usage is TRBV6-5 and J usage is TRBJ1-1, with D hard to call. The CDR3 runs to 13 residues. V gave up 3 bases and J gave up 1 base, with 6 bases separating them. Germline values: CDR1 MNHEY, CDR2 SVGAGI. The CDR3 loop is CASSYRGNTEAFF. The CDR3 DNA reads TGTGCCAGCAGTTATCGGGGGAACACTGAAGCTTTCTTT.

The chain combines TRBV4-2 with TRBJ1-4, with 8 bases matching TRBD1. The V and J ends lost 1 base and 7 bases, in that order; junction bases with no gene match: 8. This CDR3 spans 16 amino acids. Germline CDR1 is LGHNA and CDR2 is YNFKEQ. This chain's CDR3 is CASSQGLSRGLEKLFF. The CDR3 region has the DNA TGTGCCAGCAGCCAAGGACTAAGCAGGGGGCTTGAAAAACTGTTTTTT.

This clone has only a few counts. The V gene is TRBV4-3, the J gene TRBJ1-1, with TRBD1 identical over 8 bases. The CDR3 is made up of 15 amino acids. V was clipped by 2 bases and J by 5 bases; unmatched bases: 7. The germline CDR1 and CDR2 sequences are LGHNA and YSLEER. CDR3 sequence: CASSQSGQAGTEAFF. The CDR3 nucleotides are TGCGCCAGCAGCCAATCGGGACAGGCGGGGACTGAAGCTTTCTTT.

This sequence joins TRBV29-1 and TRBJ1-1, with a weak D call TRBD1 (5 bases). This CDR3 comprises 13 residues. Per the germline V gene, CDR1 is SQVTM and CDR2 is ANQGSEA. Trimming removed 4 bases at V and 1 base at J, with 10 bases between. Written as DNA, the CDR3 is TGCAGCGTTGGGGAGGGACCGAACACTGAAGCTTTCTTT. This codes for CSVGEGPNTEAFF.

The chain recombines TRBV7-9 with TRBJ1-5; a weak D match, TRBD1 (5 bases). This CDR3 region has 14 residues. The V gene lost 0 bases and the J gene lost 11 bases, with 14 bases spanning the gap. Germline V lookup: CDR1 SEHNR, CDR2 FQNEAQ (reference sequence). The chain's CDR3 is CASSLAGTAAAQHF. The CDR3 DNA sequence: TGTGCCAGCAGCTTAGCTGGGACGGCCGCAGCCCAGCATTTT.

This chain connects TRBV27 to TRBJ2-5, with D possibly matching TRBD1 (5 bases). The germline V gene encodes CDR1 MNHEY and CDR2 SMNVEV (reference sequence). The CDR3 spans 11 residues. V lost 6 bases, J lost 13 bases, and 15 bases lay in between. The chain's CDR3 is CASSLVGLGYF. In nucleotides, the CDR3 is TGTGCCAGCAGCCTAGTGGGGCTGGGGTACTTC.

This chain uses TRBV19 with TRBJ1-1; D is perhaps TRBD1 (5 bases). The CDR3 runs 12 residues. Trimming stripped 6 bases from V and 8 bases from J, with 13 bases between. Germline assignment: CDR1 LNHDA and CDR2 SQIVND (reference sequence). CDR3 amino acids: CASSDGGNEAFF. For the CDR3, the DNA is TGTGCCAGTAGCGACGGGGGGAACGAAGCTTTCTTT.

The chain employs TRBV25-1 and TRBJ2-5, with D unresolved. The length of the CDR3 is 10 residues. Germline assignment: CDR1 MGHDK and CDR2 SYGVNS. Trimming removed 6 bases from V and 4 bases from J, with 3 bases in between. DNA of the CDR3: TGTGCCAGCAGAATAGAGACCCAGTACTTC. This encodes CASRIETQYF.

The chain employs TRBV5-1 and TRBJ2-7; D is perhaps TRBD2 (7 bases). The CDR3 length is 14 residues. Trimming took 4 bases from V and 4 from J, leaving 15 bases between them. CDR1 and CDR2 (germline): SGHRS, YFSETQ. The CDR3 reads CASSALQGGYEQYF. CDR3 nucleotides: TGCGCCAGCAGCGCGCTACAGGGAGGGTACGAGCAGTACTTC.

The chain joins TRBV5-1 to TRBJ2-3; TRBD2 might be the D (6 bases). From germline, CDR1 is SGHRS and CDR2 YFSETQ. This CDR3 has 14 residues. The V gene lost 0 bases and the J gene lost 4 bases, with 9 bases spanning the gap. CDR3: CASSLGGEADTQYF. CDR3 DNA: TGCGCCAGCAGCTTGGGAGGGGAGGCAGATACGCAGTATTTT.

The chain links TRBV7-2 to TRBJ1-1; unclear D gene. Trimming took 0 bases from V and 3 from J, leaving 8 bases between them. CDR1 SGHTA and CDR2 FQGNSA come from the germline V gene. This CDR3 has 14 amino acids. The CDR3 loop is CASSLAPVYTEAFF. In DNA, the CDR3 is TGTGCCAGCAGCTTAGCTCCCGTCTACACTGAAGCTTTCTTT.

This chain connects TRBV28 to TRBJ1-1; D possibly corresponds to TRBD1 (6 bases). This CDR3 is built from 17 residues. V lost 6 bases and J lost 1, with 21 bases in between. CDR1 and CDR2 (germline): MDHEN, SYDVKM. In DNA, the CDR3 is TGTGCCAGCAGATCTCTTACAGGGAGGGTTGGGAACACTGAAGCTTTCTTT. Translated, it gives CASRSLTGRVGNTEAFF.